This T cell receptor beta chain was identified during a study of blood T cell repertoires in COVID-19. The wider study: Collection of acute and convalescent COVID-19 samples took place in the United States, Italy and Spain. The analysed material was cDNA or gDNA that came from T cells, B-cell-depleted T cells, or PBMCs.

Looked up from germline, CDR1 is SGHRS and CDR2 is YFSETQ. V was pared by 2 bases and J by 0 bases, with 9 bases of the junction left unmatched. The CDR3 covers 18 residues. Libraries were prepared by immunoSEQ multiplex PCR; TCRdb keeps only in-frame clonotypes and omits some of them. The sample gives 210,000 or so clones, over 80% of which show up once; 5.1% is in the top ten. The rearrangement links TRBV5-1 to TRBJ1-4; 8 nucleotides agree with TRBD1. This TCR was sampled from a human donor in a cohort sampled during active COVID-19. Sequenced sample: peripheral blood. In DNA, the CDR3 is TGCGCCAGCAGCTTAAAGGACAGGGTGCCGGCAACTAATGAAAAACTGTTTTTT. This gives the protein CASSLKDRVPATNEKLFF.